This TCR beta chain originates from a study of a mutant IDH1 vaccine in newly diagnosed glioma. Study-wide background: Patients received eight vaccinations in weeks 1, 3, 5, 7, 11, 15, 19, 23. Notes on the study in general: Pseudoprogression showed no apparent link to changes in top peripheral T cell clonotypes. Detectable vaccine-induced immune responses arose in approximately 93% of patients.

Trimming removed 0 bases at V and 7 bases at J, with 15 bases between. From germline, CDR1 is LGHNA and CDR2 YSLEER. The CDR3 spans 16 residues. This clone was recorded only once. As yet, its antigen is unknown. Here immunoSEQ multiplex PCR was the method, and the copy in TCRdb shows in-frame clones only, minus some. This sample has 120,000 or so clones, with about 82% found just once. Time point given: week 11, during vaccination. The investigators gave 300 ug of mutant IDH1 20-mer peptide in each vaccine dose, together with topical imiquimod. Sequenced material: PBMCs, taken from a glioma patient whose treatment included an IDH1 peptide vaccine. V usage is TRBV4-3 and J usage is TRBJ2-2; the D gene is possibly TRBD1 (6 bases). The origin of this receptor is a man aged 40-55 years with glioma. The CDR3 bases are TGCGCCAGCAGCCAAGATCTTCAGGGGATCGGCGGGGAGCTGTTTTTT. Protein: CASSQDLQGIGGELFF.